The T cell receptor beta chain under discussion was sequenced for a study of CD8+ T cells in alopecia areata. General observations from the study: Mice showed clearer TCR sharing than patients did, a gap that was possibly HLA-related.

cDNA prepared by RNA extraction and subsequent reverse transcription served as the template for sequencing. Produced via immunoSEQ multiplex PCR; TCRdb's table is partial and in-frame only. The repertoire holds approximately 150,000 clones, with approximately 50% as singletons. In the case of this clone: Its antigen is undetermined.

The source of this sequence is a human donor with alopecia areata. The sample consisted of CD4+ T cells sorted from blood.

CDR3 in DNA: TGCGCCAGCAGCGCCGGACTAGCGGGAGTCCCCGGGGAGCTGTTTTTT. The encoded protein is CASSAGLAGVPGELFF. The V and J genes are TRBV5-1 and TRBJ2-2; 13 bases map to TRBD2. The V gene's germline CDR1 is SGHRS and CDR2 YFSETQ. Germline trimming cut 4 bases from V and 6 bases from J; bases unmatched to any gene: 6. The CDR3 sequence is 16 residues long.